These 14 T cell receptor beta chains were sequenced from one sample in a study of blood T cell repertoires in COVID-19. Some clones are missing from TCRdb's copy, which holds only in-frame ones; the method was immunoSEQ multiplex PCR. The repertoire consists of over 300,000 clones, with around nine tenths occurring once and the leading ten covering over 0.9%. Input material: PBMCs or T cells enriched from blood (not recorded which). These TCRs come from a woman in her twenties or thirties with acute COVID-19.

The rearrangement joins TRBV11-2 to TRBJ2-7; 8 bases agree with TRBD1. The J segment lost 3 bases and the V segment lost 3 bases, leaving 7 bases of the junction unmatched. This CDR3 is 15 amino acids long. Germline values: CDR1 SGHAT, CDR2 FQNNGV. CDR3 nucleotide sequence: TGTGCCAGCAGCTTGCATCCGGGACAGGTCTACGAGCAGTACTTC. It is translated as CASSLHPGQVYEQYF.

V usage is TRBV5-4 and J usage is TRBJ1-1; 7 nucleotides align to TRBD1. From germline, CDR1 is SGHNT and CDR2 YYREEE (reference sequence). The CDR3 extends over 13 amino acids. After removal of 7 bases from V and 3 bases from J, the junction contained 6 bases not matched to a gene. The chain's CDR3 is CASRGQRHTEAFF. CDR3 bases: TGTGCCAGCCGGGGACAGCGCCACACTGAAGCTTTCTTT.

This clone has a handful of counts. The same CDR3 can be traced to other DNA sequences in this sample. The chain has TRBV9 and TRBJ1-1, with a tentative D call TRBD1 (5 bases). The CDR3 is 14 residues long. Germline CDR1 and CDR2: SGDLS and YYNGEE. The V end was cut by 4 bases, the J end by 6 bases, with 16 bases between. The CDR3 here is CASSKRDLASEAFF. The CDR3 bases are TGTGCCAGCAGCAAACGGGACTTGGCATCTGAAGCTTTCTTT.

The rearrangement links TRBV5-1 to TRBJ2-1; D is perhaps TRBD2 (5 bases). From germline, CDR1 is SGHRS and CDR2 YFSETQ. Trimming left V 1 base short and J 2 bases short, with 10 bases between. The CDR3 loop spans 15 amino acids. DNA for the CDR3: TGCGCCAGCAGCTTGACTAGTTTCACCTACAATGAGCAGTTCTTC. It translates to CASSLTSFTYNEQFF.

The chain is built from TRBV9 and TRBJ2-1; weak D call: TRBD1 (5 bases). The CDR3 runs to 13 residues. Germline-derived CDR1 and CDR2 are SGDLS and YYNGEE. With 1 base removed from V and 8 bases from J, the gap between germline ends came to 10 bases. Here the CDR3 DNA reads TGTGCCAGCAGCGTAACGGGCAGGGATGAGCAGTTCTTC. Its protein product is CASSVTGRDEQFF.

CDR3 DNA sequence: TGTGCCAGTAGTATTCACAGGGGGCCGGAGTACGAGCAGTACTTC. The encoded protein is CASSIHRGPEYEQYF. V and J are TRBV19 and TRBJ2-7; 9 bases map to TRBD1. Germline values: CDR1 LNHDA, CDR2 SQIVND (reference sequence). The CDR3 has 15 amino acids. After removal of 3 bases from V and 4 bases from J, the junction contained 7 bases not matched to a gene. The full variable domain, in which reference TRBV19 and TRBJ2-7 provide the parts outside the CDR3, is DGGITQSPKYLFRKEGQNVTLSCEQNLNHDAMYWYRQDPGQGLRLIYYSQIVNDFQKGDIAEGYSVSREKKESFPLTVTSAQKNPTAFYLCASSIHRGPEYEQYFGPGTRLTVT.

The chain joins TRBV3-1 (or the pseudogene TRBV3-2) to TRBJ1-2; 8 nucleotides match TRBD1. The length of the CDR3 is 13 residues. V trimming: 6 bases; J trimming: 5 bases; junction bases outside the gene matches: 5. Germline V gene lookup returns CDR1 LGHDT and CDR2 YNNKEL (reference sequence). The CDR3 DNA reads as TGTGCCAGCAGGCACCAGGGGGCTTATGGCTACACCTTC. This codes for CASRHQGAYGYTF.

The chain links TRBV23-1 to TRBJ1-1, with D tentatively TRBD1 (5 bases). TRBV23-1 is known as an ORF, though its function is uncertain. CDR3 length equals 19 residues. V gave up 2 bases and J gave up 2 bases, with 24 bases separating them. CDR3 DNA sequence: TGCGCCAGCAGTCAAAATGAACCCCTCCCCGGGGCGGGAAACACTGAAGCTTTCTTT. Its translation: CASSQNEPLPGAGNTEAFF.

The V gene is TRBV7-3, the J gene TRBJ1-6; 7 bases are shared with TRBD1. Germline lookup yields CDR1 SGHTA and CDR2 FQGTGA. The CDR3 totals 15 residues. The junction had 6 bases not matched to a gene; V was cut back by 5 bases and J by 5 bases. The CDR3 reads CASSLSGQNNSPLHF. The CDR3 DNA follows: TGTGCCAGCAGCCTCTCGGGACAGAATAATTCACCCCTCCACTTT.

This chain links TRBV5-1 with TRBJ2-1, with 10 bases aligning to TRBD2. The CDR3 loop spans 15 amino acids. Germline V gives CDR1 SGHRS, CDR2 YFSETQ. Trimming took 4 bases from V and 1 from J; bases not matched to a gene: 2. CDR3 nucleotides: TGCGCCAGCAGCCTTAGCGGGGGGTCCTACAATGAGCAGTTCTTC. It translates to CASSLSGGSYNEQFF.

This clone was seen only a few times. V and J are TRBV10-3 and TRBJ1-2, with TRBD1 as a possible D gene (5 bases). V was pared by 10 bases and J by 0 bases, with 18 bases between. This CDR3 contains 15 residues. The V gene's germline CDR1 is ENHRY and CDR2 SYGVKD. The DNA for the CDR3 is TGTGCCACCCCGACAGACAACTACACTAACTATGGCTACACCTTC. This codes for CATPTDNYTNYGYTF.

The V and J genes are TRBV4-1 and TRBJ2-3; 7 nucleotides align to TRBD1. Germline values: CDR1 MGHRA, CDR2 YSYEKL. The CDR3 sequence is 14 residues long. V was pared by 4 bases and J by 4 bases, with 5 bases of the junction left unmatched. The CDR3 DNA sequence: TGCGCCAGCAGCCTAGGACAGGTTTCAGATACGCAGTATTTT. It yields the protein CASSLGQVSDTQYF.

The CDR3 loop is CASSPRGARTDTQYF. The CDR3 nucleotides read TGTGCCAGCAGCCCCAGGGGGGCCCGCACAGATACGCAGTATTTT. The rearrangement links TRBV7-3 to TRBJ2-3, with D perhaps matching TRBD1 (7 bases). The CDR3 spans 15 residues. Trimming took 5 bases from V and 1 from J, leaving 13 bases between them. Germline V gene lookup returns CDR1 SGHTA and CDR2 FQGTGA.

The chain recombines TRBV3-1 (or the pseudogene TRBV3-2) with TRBJ1-1, with TRBD1 matching 8 bases. CDR1 and CDR2 from the germline V gene are LGHDT and YNNKEL (reference sequence). Trimming at V came to 4 bases and at J to 0 bases, leaving 10 bases not matched to a gene. The CDR3 runs 17 residues. This chain's CDR3 is CASSPVDRGSVNTEAFF. In DNA form, the CDR3 reads TGTGCCAGCAGCCCGGTTGACAGGGGCTCGGTGAACACTGAAGCTTTCTTT.